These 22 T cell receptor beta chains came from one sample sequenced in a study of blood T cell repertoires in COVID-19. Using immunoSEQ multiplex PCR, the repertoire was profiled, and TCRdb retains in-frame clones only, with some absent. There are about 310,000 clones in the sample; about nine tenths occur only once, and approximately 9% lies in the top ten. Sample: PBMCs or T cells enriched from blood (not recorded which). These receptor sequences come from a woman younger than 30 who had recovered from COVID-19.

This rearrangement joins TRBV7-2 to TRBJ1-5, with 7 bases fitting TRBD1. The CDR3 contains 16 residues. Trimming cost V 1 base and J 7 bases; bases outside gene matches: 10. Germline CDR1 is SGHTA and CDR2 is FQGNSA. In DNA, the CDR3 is TGTGCCAGCAGCTTAGGACCACAGGGGTTGGGACAGCCCCAGCATTTT. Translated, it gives CASSLGPQGLGQPQHF.

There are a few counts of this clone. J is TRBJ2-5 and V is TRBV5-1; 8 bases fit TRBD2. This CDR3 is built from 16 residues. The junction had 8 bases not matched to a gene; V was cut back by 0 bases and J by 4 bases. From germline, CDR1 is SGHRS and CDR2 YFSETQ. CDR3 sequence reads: CASSLGTSLLGETQYF. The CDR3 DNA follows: TGCGCCAGCAGCTTGGGGACTAGCCTCCTGGGAGAGACCCAGTACTTC.

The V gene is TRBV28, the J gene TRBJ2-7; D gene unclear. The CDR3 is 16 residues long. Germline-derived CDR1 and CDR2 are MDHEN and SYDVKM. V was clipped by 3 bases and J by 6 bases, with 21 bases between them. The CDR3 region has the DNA TGTGCCAGCAGTTTTCAGATAAGCGCGACCTCTTCCGAGCAGTACTTC. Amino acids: CASSFQISATSSEQYF.

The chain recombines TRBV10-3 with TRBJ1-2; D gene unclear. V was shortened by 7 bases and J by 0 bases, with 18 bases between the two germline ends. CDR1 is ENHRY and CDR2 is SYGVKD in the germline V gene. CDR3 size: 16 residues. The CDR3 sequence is CAINPEGGLANYGYTF. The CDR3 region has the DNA TGTGCCATCAACCCGGAGGGCGGGTTAGCTAACTATGGCTACACCTTC.

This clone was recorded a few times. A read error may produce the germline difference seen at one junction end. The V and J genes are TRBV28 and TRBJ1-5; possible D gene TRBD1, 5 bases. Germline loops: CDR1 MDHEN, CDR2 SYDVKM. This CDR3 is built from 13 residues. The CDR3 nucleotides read TGTGCCAGCATTTTAGGGACTAATCAGCCCCAGCATTTT. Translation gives CASILGTNQPQHF.

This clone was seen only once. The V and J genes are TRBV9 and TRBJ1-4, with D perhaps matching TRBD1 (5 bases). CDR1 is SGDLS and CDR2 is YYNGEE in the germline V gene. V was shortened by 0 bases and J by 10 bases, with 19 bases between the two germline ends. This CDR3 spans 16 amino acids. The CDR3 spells CASSVGWDRGGAKLFF. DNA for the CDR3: TGTGCCAGCAGCGTAGGATGGGACCGTGGAGGGGCAAAACTGTTTTTT.

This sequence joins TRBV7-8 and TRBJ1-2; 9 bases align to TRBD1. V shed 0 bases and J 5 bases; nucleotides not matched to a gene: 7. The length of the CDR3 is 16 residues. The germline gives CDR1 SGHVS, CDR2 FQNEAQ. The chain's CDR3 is CASSLAQGQGLYGYTF. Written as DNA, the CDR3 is TGTGCCAGCAGCTTAGCGCAGGGACAGGGATTGTATGGCTACACCTTC. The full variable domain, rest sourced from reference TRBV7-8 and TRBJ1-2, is GAGVSQSPRYKVAKRGQDVALRCDPISGHVSLFWYQQALGQGPEFLTYFQNEAQLDKSGLPSDRFFAERPEGSVSTLKIQRTQQEDSAVYLCASSLAQGQGLYGYTFGSGTRLTVV.

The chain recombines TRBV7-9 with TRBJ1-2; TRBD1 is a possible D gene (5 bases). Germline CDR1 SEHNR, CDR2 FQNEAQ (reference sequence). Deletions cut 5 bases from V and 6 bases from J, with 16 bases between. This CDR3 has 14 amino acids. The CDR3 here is CASSAAEGLHGYTF. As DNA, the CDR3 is TGTGCCAGCAGCGCCGCCGAGGGACTCCATGGCTACACCTTC.

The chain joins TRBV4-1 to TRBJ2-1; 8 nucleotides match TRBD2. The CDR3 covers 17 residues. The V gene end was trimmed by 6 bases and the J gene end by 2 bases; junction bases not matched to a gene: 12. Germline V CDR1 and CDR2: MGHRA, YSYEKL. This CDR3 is CASSSTLAGLAYNEQFF. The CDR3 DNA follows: TGCGCCAGCAGTTCAACCCTGGCGGGACTAGCCTACAATGAGCAGTTCTTC.

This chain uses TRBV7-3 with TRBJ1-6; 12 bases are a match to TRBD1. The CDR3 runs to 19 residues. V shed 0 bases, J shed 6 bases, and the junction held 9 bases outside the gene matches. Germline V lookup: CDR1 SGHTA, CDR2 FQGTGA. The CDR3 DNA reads TGTGCCAGCAGCTTAACGGGTCTGGGACAGGGGGCTTTTAATTCACCCCTCCACTTT. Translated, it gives CASSLTGLGQGAFNSPLHF.

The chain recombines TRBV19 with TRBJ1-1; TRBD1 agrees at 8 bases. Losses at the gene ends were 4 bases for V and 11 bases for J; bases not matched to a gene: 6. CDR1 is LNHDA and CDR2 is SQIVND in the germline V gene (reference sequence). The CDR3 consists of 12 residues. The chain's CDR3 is CASSRWTGNAFF. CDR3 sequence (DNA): TGTGCCAGTAGTAGATGGACAGGGAATGCTTTCTTT.

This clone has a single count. CDR3 in amino acids: CASSGLAGASTGELFF. The DNA of the CDR3 is TGTGCCAGCAGTGGGCTAGCGGGAGCGAGTACCGGGGAGCTGTTTTTT. The V call is TRBV6-2 or TRBV6-3, the J call TRBJ2-2; 10 bases are a match to TRBD2. With 5 bases clipped from V and 5 bases from J, the junction kept 8 bases outside the gene matches. The CDR3 is 16 residues long. The V gene's germline CDR1 is MNHEY and CDR2 SVGEGT.

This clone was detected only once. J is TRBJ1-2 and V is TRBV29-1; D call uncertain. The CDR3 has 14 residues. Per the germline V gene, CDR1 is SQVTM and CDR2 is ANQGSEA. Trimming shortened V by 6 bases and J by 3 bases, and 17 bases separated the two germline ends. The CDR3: CSVVVARVDYGYTF. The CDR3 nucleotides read TGCAGCGTGGTGGTCGCGAGGGTTGACTATGGCTACACCTTC.

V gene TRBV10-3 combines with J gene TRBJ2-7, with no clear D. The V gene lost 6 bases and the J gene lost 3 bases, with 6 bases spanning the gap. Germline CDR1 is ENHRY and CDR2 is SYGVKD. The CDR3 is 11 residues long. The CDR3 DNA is TGTGCCATCAGCCACGGCTACGAGCAGTACTTC. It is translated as CAISHGYEQYF.

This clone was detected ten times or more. The CDR3 nucleotides read TGTGCCAGCAGCTTAGATTTTGGGAGTAGCGCTTATGGCTACACCTTC. It translates to CASSLDFGSSAYGYTF. The gene calls are TRBV11-2 and TRBJ1-2; D ambiguous. The CDR3 covers 16 residues. Per the germline V gene, CDR1 is SGHAT and CDR2 is FQNNGV. Between the trimmed V and J ends, which lost 0 bases and 5 bases, there was a span of 16 bases. Full variable domain (outside the CDR3, taken from reference TRBV11-2 and TRBJ1-2): EAGVAQSPRYKIIEKRQSVAFWCNPISGHATLYWYQQILGQGPKLLIQFQNNGVVDDSQLPKDRFSAERLKGVDSTLKIQPAKLEDSAVYLCASSLDFGSSAYGYTFGSGTRLTVV.

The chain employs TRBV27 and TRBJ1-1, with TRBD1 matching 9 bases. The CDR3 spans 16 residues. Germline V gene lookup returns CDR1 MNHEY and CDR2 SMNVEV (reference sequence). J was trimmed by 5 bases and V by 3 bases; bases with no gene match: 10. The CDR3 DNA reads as TGTGCCAGCAGTTTGTTTCGGGGACAGGGAGGAACTGAAGCTTTCTTT. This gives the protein CASSLFRGQGGTEAFF.

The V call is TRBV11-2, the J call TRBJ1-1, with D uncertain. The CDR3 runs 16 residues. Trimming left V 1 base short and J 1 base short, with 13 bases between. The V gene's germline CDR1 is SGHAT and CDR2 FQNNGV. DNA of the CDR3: TGTGCCAGCAGCTTAGGTATCTATGGGCAGAACACTGAAGCTTTCTTT. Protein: CASSLGIYGQNTEAFF.

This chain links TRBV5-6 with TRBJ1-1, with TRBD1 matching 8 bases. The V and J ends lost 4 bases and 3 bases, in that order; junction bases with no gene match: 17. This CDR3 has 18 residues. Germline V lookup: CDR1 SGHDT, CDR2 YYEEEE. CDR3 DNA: TGTGCCAGCAGCCCCGGACAGGGTTCCATGGTCCCCCACACTGAAGCTTTCTTT. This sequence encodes CASSPGQGSMVPHTEAFF.

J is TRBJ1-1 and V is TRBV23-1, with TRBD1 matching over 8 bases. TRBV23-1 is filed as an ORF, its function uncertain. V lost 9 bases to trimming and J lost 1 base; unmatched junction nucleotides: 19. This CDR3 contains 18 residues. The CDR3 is CARRGRAGRGQRNTEAFF. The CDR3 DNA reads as TGCGCCAGACGCGGGAGGGCGGGCAGGGGGCAACGGAACACTGAAGCTTTCTTT.

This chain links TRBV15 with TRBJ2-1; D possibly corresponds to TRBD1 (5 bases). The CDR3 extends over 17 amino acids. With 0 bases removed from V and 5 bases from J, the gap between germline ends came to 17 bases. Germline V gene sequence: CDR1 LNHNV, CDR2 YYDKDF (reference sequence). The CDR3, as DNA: TGTGCCACCAGCAGAGATAGTGCAACAGGAGTGGACAATGAGCAGTTCTTC. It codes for CATSRDSATGVDNEQFF.

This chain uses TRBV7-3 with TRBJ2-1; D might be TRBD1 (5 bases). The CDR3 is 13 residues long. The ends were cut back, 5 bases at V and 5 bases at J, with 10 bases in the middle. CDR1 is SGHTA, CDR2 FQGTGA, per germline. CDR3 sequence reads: CASSLDSNNEQFF. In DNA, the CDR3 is TGTGCCAGCAGCCTAGACAGCAACAATGAGCAGTTCTTC.

CDR3 sequence reads: CASSYGQGLAYEQYF. CDR3 DNA sequence: TGTGCCAGCAGTTACGGACAGGGGCTCGCCTACGAGCAGTACTTC. The rearrangement uses TRBV6-5 and TRBJ2-7, with TRBD1 matching over 9 bases. Germline trimming cut 2 bases from V and 2 bases from J; bases unmatched to any gene: 4. The CDR3 has 15 residues. Germline V gene data show CDR1 as MNHEY and CDR2 as SVGAGI.